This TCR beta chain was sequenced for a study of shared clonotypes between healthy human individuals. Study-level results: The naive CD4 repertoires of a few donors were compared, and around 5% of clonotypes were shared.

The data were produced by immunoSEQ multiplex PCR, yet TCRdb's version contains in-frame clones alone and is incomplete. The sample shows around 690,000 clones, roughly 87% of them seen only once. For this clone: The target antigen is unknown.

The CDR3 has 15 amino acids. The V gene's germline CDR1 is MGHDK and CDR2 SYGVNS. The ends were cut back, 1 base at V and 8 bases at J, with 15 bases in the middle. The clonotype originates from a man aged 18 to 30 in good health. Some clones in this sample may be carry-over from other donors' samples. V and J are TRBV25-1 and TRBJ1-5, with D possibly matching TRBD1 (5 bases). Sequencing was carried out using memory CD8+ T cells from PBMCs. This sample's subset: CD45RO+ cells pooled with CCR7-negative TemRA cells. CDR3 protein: CASSEWVTEMEPQHF. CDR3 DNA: TGTGCCAGCAGTGAATGGGTGACAGAAATGGAGCCCCAGCATTTT.